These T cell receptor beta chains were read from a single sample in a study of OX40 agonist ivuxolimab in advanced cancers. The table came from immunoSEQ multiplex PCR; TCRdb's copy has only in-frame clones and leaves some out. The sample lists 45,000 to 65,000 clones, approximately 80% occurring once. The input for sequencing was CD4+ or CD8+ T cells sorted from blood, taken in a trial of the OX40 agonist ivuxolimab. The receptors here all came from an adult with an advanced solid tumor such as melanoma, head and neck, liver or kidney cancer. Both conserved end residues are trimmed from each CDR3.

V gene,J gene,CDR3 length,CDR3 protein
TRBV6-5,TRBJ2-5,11,ASRPPGEETQY
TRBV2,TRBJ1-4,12,ASSPRVVAEKLF
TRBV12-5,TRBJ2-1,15,ASGLGLLAGGGNEQF
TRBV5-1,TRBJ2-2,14,ASSPGTGGRTGELF
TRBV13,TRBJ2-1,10,ASSSRVNEQF
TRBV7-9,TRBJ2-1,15,ASSPRGGAGSYNEQF
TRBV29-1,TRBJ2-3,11,SVGTSGSNTQY
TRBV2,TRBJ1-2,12,ASSAGQGARGYT
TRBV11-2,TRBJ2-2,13,ASSQGGTNTGELF
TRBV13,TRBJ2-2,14,ASSTSRTGITGELF
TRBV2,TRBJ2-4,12,ASKESTAKNIQY
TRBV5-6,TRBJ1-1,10,ASSLRNTEAF
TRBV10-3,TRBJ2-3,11,AISEGASGGLG
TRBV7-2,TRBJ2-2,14,ASTAQGALNTGELF
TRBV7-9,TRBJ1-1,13,ASSLWGQGTHEAF
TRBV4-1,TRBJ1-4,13,ASTEPTGREEKLF
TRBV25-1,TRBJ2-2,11,ASRDRITGELF
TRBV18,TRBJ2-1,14,ASSPPLQGGYNEQF
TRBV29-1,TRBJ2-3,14,SVAGLAGGYTDTQY
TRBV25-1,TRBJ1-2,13,ASRNNRDTNYGYT
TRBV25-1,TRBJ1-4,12,ASTKTGSNEKLF
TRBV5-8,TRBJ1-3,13,ASSPPGTPGNTIY
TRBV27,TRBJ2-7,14,ASRPIGQGGSYEQY
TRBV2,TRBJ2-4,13,ASSDPSSGKNIQY
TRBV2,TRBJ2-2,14,ASSSLSGANTGELF
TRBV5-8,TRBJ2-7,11,ASRLAGAYEQY
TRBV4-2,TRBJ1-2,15,ASSQEGTEGAGFGYT
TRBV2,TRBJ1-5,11,ASSGDSNQPQH
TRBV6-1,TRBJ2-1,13,ASRTGTGSYNEQF
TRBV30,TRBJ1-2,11,AWTLRNRDGYT
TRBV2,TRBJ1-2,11,ASSEGPTYGYT
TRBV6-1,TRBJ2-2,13,ASRAGTPFTGELF
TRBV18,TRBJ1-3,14,ASSPQGQGSGNTIY
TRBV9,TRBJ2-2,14,ASRGQAFANTGELF
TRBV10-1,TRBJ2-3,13,ASSGGLAGGDTQY
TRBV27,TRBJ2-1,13,ASSIGLAGGDEQF
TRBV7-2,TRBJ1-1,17,ASSPNPYSTGSIGTEAF
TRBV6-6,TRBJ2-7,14,ASSYAMTVRNYEQY
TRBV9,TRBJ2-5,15,AGSVATASGGQETQY
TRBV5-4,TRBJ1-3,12,ASSPDTSGNTIY
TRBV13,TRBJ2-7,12,ASSSGLAAYEQY
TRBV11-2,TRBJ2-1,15,ASSLDRIAGGPNEQF
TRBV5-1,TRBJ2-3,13,ASSARGGGTDTQY
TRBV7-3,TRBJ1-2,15,ASSSRDRGLTNYGYT